The table lists the clone carrying this T cell receptor (beta chain) with many counts. The antigen is undetermined. For TCR beta, libraries came from iRepertoire HTBI primers and Arm-PCR of CDR3 regions. TCRdb independently ran MiXCR on the multiplex PCR reads; one entry per CDR3 protein. The data contain fewer than 450,000 distinct CDR3 sequences, more than 20% of them seen just once; the ten biggest clones take up 20% to 25%. The data stem from a study of regulatory T cells in long-lasting Graves disease. Noted time point: persistent/refractory GD, antithyroid drugs over 5 years with positive TRAb. Generation of the TCR library employed RNA extracted from PBMCs. Points from the study as a whole: Persistent Graves' disease cases displayed lower TCR diversity than newly diagnosed ones.

This clonotype was obtained from a female donor with Graves disease. Sequencing was performed on peripheral blood mononuclear cells (PBMCs), taken when the disease was refractory, from a patient treated with antithyroid drugs.

CDR3 coding DNA: TGTGCCAGCAGTGACCCGGGACAGGGGTTGATCTATGGCTACACCTTC. Amino acids: CASSDPGQGLIYGYTF. The chain employs TRBV12-3 or TRBV12-4 and TRBJ1-2, with 10 bases that match TRBD1. V was clipped by 5 bases and J by 4 bases; unmatched bases: 10. CDR3 length: 16 amino acids.